Shown below are 6 T cell receptor beta chains from a single sample sequenced in a study of OX40 agonist ivuxolimab in advanced cancers. The repertoire was sequenced with immunoSEQ multiplex PCR; TCRdb's copy has only in-frame clones and lacks some. This sample has 40,000 or so clones, with about nine tenths found just once. The sequencing used CD4+ or CD8+ T cells sorted from blood, collected in a trial of the OX40 agonist ivuxolimab. All receptors derive from an adult with an advanced solid tumor such as melanoma, head and neck, liver or kidney cancer.

The chain is built from TRBV6-6 and TRBJ1-2, with a weak D call TRBD1 (6 bases). V dropped 5 bases and J dropped 7 bases, with 17 bases sitting between them. Germline CDR1 and CDR2: MNHNY and SVGAGI (reference sequence). CDR3 length: 14 amino acids. The CDR3: CASSKAGVFSGYTF. The CDR3 nucleotides are TGTGCCAGCAGTAAGGCAGGGGTTTTTAGTGGCTACACCTTC.

The chain uses TRBV7-3 and TRBJ1-6; D is perhaps TRBD1 (6 bases). CDR1 SGHTA and CDR2 FQGTGA come from the germline V gene. CDR3 length: 17 residues. The V end lost 1 base, the J end lost 0 bases, and 10 bases lay between the germline ends. Here the CDR3 reads CASSLIQGGSYNSPLHF. The CDR3 nucleotides read TGTGCCAGCAGCTTAATACAGGGCGGCTCCTATAATTCACCCCTCCACTTT.

The rearrangement joins TRBV4-3 to TRBJ2-2, with D unresolved. Per germline, CDR1 LGHNA and CDR2 YSLEER. The germline V and J ends were trimmed by 0 bases and 1 base, with 9 bases remaining between them. The CDR3 is 16 amino acids. CDR3 protein: CASSQDNRKNTGELFF. The CDR3 nucleotides read TGCGCCAGCAGCCAAGATAATAGAAAGAACACCGGGGAGCTGTTTTTT.

The V gene is TRBV7-2, the J gene TRBJ2-7; D may be TRBD1 or TRBD2 (6 bases each). The CDR3 totals 15 residues. Germline loops: CDR1 SGHTA, CDR2 FQGNSA. The ends were cut back, 3 bases at V and 2 bases at J, with 14 bases in the middle. The CDR3 nucleotides are TGTGCCAGCAGCTTGGGGGCGGGGTTCACCTACGAGCAGTACGTC. Translated, it gives CASSLGAGFTYEQYV.

The chain has TRBV19 and TRBJ2-3, with 9 bases that match TRBD2. The CDR3 has 14 amino acids. The germline V gene encodes CDR1 LNHDA and CDR2 SQIVND (reference sequence). The junction had 5 bases not matched to a gene; V was cut back by 3 bases and J by 7 bases. CDR3 sequence reads: CASSMRREGYTQYF. Here the CDR3 DNA reads TGTGCCAGTAGTATGCGGCGGGAGGGCTATACGCAGTATTTT.

This chain links TRBV10-2 with TRBJ2-2; no firm D call. The CDR3 sequence is 17 residues long. V was cut by 2 bases and J by 9 bases, with 22 bases left in between. Germline CDR1 and CDR2: WSHSY and SAAADI. CDR3 sequence reads: CASSEPYRTRSSRELFF. The DNA of the CDR3 is TGCGCCAGCAGTGAGCCCTACCGGACCAGGAGTTCACGGGAGCTGTTTTTT.